This is a list of T cell receptor beta chains from one sample in a study of T cell clonotyping in hematopoietic cell transplantation. Data came from immunoSEQ multiplex PCR; TCRdb stores just in-frame clones and leaves some out. This sample has about 19,000 clones, with around 85% found just once. Sequenced sample: peripheral blood mononuclear cells. All receptors come from a man aged 60-69 years in good health. Some clones in this sample may be carry-over from other donors' samples. Each CDR3 is given with its conserved first and last residue. A D gene is named only where the DNA matches it firmly. Rows may omit the clone size; those that give it use once, few, many or a size class.

j_gene,d_gene,v_gene,abundance,CDR3aa,CDR3nt
TRBJ2-5,-,TRBV7-2,-,CASSLVLQETQYF,TGTGCCAGCAGCTTAGTACTGCAAGAGACCCAGTACTTC
TRBJ2-7,TRBD2,TRBV29-1,-,CSVDGRGSYEQYF,TGCAGCGTTGATGGGCGGGGGTCCTACGAGCAGTACTTC
TRBJ2-7,-,TRBV7-2,-,CASSKQGYEQYF,TGTGCCAGCAGCAAGCAGGGTTACGAGCAGTACTTC
TRBJ1-1,-,TRBV9,-,CASSVTTRGTEAFF,TGTGCCAGCAGCGTAACCACACGGGGCACTGAAGCTTTCTTT
TRBJ1-5,-,TRBV29-1,medium-sized,CSVSTLAGSNQPQHF,TGCAGCGTCTCAACACTCGCGGGAAGCAATCAGCCCCAGCATTTT
TRBJ1-1,-,TRBV5-1,-,CASSAIDFLNTEAFF,TGCGCCAGCAGCGCTATAGATTTTTTGAACACTGAAGCTTTCTTT
TRBJ1-2,-,TRBV6-5,few,CASSYSRLGGNYGYTF,TGTGCCAGCAGTTACTCGAGGTTGGGAGGTAACTATGGCTACACCTTC
TRBJ1-1,-,TRBV11-2,-,CASNAGGNTEAFF,TGTGCCAGTAATGCTGGGGGGAACACTGAAGCTTTCTTT
TRBJ2-7,TRBD2,TRBV25-1,-,CASSDNTGTTYEQYF,TGTGCCAGCAGTGACAATACCGGGACTACCTACGAGCAGTACTTC
TRBJ2-5,TRBD2,TRBV29-1,-,CSVSVGGAGETQYF,TGCAGCGTTTCCGTCGGGGGGGCCGGAGAGACCCAGTACTTC
TRBJ1-1,-,TRBV11-2,-,CASSGALGGYTEAFF,TGTGCCAGCAGCGGAGCTCTTGGCGGGTACACTGAAGCTTTCTTT
TRBJ2-7,-,TRBV7-8,-,CASSSFYEQYF,TGTGCCAGCAGCTCCTTTTACGAGCAGTACTTC
TRBJ1-1,-,TRBV15,-,CATSLQQGRGTEAFF,TGTGCCACCAGCCTTCAACAGGGAAGAGGAACTGAAGCTTTCTTT
TRBJ1-1,TRBD1,TRBV11-3,-,CASSLDPAGGEAFF,TGTGCCAGCAGCTTAGATCCGGCAGGGGGCGAAGCTTTCTTT
TRBJ2-1,-,TRBV25-1,-,CATRGEGPTSYNEQFF,TGTGCCACAAGAGGAGAGGGTCCTACCTCCTACAATGAGCAGTTCTTC
TRBJ2-3,-,TRBV29-1,-,CSAGSVGVADTQYF,TGCAGCGCCGGTAGCGTAGGAGTGGCAGATACGCAGTATTTT
TRBJ1-4,TRBD1,TRBV30,-,CAWATGGGTNEKLFF,TGTGCCTGGGCGACAGGGGGTGGAACTAATGAAAAACTGTTTTTT
TRBJ2-7,TRBD1,TRBV25-1,-,CASRIQTGGYTYEQYF,TGTGCCAGCAGAATTCAGACAGGGGGGTATACCTACGAGCAGTACTTC
TRBJ2-1,TRBD1,TRBV7-8,-,CASSLGTGGVNEQFF,TGTGCCAGCAGCTTAGGGACAGGGGGGGTCAATGAGCAGTTCTTC
TRBJ2-7,-,TRBV5-5,-,CASSLARGAYEQYF,TGTGCCAGCAGCTTGGCTCGAGGAGCATACGAGCAGTACTTC
TRBJ2-7,-,TRBV5-1,-,CASSFQLGQQSSYEQYF,TGCGCCAGCAGCTTCCAACTCGGACAACAGAGCTCCTACGAGCAGTACTTC
TRBJ2-1,-,TRBV9,-,CASSGGRGEQFF,TGTGCCAGCAGCGGCGGACGGGGTGAGCAGTTCTTC
TRBJ1-3,-,TRBV28,-,CASSWRRSSGNTIYF,TGTGCCAGCAGTTGGAGGCGGAGCTCTGGAAACACCATATATTTT
TRBJ2-5,-,TRBV28,-,CASSTSETQYF,TGTGCCAGCAGTACCTCAGAGACCCAGTACTTC
TRBJ2-7,TRBD1,TRBV4-2,-,CASSLGQGASYEQYF,TGTGCCAGCAGCCTGGGCCAGGGGGCCTCCTACGAGCAGTACTTC
TRBJ2-3,-,TRBV27,-,CASKSLGGTDTQYF,TGTGCCAGCAAATCTCTCGGGGGCACAGATACGCAGTATTTT
TRBJ2-5,-,TRBV19,-,CASRPGAQETQYF,TGTGCCAGTAGGCCGGGGGCCCAAGAGACCCAGTACTTC
TRBJ2-3,-,TRBV5-4,-,CASSLAADTQYF,TGTGCCAGCAGCTTGGCGGCTGATACGCAGTATTTT
TRBJ2-3,-,TRBV4-2,-,CASSRGTTDTQYF,TGTGCCAGCAGCCGAGGGACTACAGATACGCAGTATTTT
TRBJ1-4,-,TRBV7-9,once,CASSSRVQRNEKLFF,TGTGCCAGCAGCTCCCGGGTCCAAAGGAATGAAAAACTGTTTTTT
TRBJ1-4,-,TRBV4-1,-,CASSQAGRGIEKLFF,TGCGCCAGCAGCCAAGCAGGACGGGGGATTGAAAAACTGTTTTTT
TRBJ2-7,-,TRBV6-1,-,CASSEAGGSGSYEQYF,TGTGCCAGCAGTGAAGCTGGAGGGTCCGGCTCCTACGAGCAGTACTTC
TRBJ2-3,TRBD2,TRBV7-6,-,CASSRAGGRTDTQYF,TGTGCCAGCAGCCGAGCGGGGGGGCGAACAGATACGCAGTATTTT
TRBJ2-7,-,TRBV13,-,CASSRPLKRTDNRYEQYF,TGTGCCAGCAGCCGTCCCCTCAAAAGGACAGATAACCGTTACGAGCAGTACTTC
TRBJ1-3,-,TRBV2,-,CANLREGVGGNTIYF,TGTGCCAACCTCAGGGAGGGGGTTGGTGGAAACACCATATATTTT
TRBJ2-7,-,TRBV25-1,-,CASSHTYEQYF,TGTGCCAGCAGTCATACATACGAGCAGTACTTC
TRBJ2-4,TRBD2,TRBV7-8,-,CASSPPLSGAGNIQYF,TGTGCCAGCAGCCCCCCTTTGAGCGGGGCGGGAAACATTCAGTACTTC